This T cell receptor beta chain was identified in a study of monozygotic twins with inflammatory bowel disease. Per-sample cDNA came from eight separate reactions. Both TCRalpha and TCRbeta cDNA were subjected to two nested PCRs lasting about 17 and 10 cycles. TCRdb reanalyzed the 5' RACE reads and collapses them to one entry per CDR3 protein, without DNA. This table holds under 45,000 distinct CDR3 sequences. Per germline, CDR1 LGHDT and CDR2 YNNKEL (reference sequence). This CDR3 has 18 residues. The specimen sequenced was blood. The clonotype comes from a human donor with ulcerative colitis or Crohn's disease, or a healthy co-twin of an affected twin (not recorded which). V and J are TRBV3-1 and TRBJ2-5; there is no DNA to check the TCRdb D call of TRBD2. The chain's CDR3 is CASSLHREVGLREETQYF.